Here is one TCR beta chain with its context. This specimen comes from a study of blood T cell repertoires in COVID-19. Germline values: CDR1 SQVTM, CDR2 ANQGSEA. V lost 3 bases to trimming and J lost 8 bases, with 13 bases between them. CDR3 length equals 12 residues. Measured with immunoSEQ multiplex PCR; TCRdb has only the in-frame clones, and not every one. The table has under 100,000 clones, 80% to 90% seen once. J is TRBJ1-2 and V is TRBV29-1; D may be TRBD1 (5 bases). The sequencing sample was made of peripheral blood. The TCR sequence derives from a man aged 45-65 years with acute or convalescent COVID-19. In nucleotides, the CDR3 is TGCAGCGTTGAGCAGGGTGAAAAAGGCTACACCTTC. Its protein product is CSVEQGEKGYTF.